Shown below are 20 T cell receptor beta chains from a single sample sequenced in a study of cytomegalovirus exposure and HLA in healthy donors. Primers: 60 Vbeta forward and 13 Jbeta reverse. TCRdb's copy holds only in-frame clones and misses some; the assay was immunoSEQ multiplex PCR. The sample carries under 150,000 clones, 70% to 80% recorded once. The sample comprised PBMCs. These receptors all stem from a man aged 25 to 45 in good health and CMV-seronegative.

The chain has TRBV5-1 and TRBJ2-1; 7 bases match TRBD1. Trimming removed 4 bases from V and 0 bases from J; junction bases left unmatched: 4. The CDR3 length is 15 residues. Germline-derived CDR1 and CDR2 are SGHRS and YFSETQ. The CDR3 DNA sequence: TGCGCCAGCAGCCTACAGGGGTACTCCTACAATGAGCAGTTCTTC. Translation: CASSLQGYSYNEQFF. Full variable domain (outside the CDR3, taken from reference TRBV5-1 and TRBJ2-1): KAGVTQTPRYLIKTRGQQVTLSCSPISGHRSVSWYQQTPGQGLQFLFEYFSETQRNKGNFPGRFSGRQFSNSRSEMNVSTLELGDSALYLCASSLQGYSYNEQFFGPGTRLTVL.

The V and J genes are TRBV10-3 and TRBJ2-2; tentative D call: TRBD1 (5 bases). Trimming pared 11 bases from V and 1 base from J, leaving 11 bases between. The germline CDR1 and CDR2 sequences are ENHRY and SYGVKD. This CDR3 region has 13 residues. CDR3 in amino acids: CASRAENTGELFF. The CDR3 DNA sequence: TGTGCCTCCAGGGCAGAGAACACCGGGGAGCTGTTTTTT.

The chain couples TRBV19 to TRBJ1-1, with unresolved D. Looked up from germline, CDR1 is LNHDA and CDR2 is SQIVND (reference sequence). V was clipped by 6 bases and J by 0 bases, with 11 bases between them. This CDR3 has 14 amino acids. The CDR3 sequence is CASRREPMNTEAFF. The CDR3 DNA is TGTGCCAGTAGGAGGGAACCTATGAACACTGAAGCTTTCTTT.

This chain connects TRBV4-1 to TRBJ2-7; 12 bases align to TRBD2. The CDR3 loop spans 16 amino acids. The V gene end was trimmed by 4 bases and the J gene end by 2 bases; junction bases not matched to a gene: 6. The germline CDR1 and CDR2 sequences are MGHRA and YSYEKL. CDR3 sequence (DNA): TGCGCCAGCAGCCGACTAGCGGGGGACATACCCTACGAGCAGTACTTC. Translated, it gives CASSRLAGDIPYEQYF.

Only one count was recorded for this clone. The chain carries TRBV5-6 and TRBJ1-2; D is unclear. Germline V CDR1 and CDR2: SGHDT, YYEEEE. V was cut by 0 bases and J by 5 bases, with 5 bases left in between. The CDR3 sequence is 12 residues long. Here the CDR3 DNA reads TGTGCCAGCAGCTTGGTAGAATATGGCTACACCTTC. It yields the protein CASSLVEYGYTF.

CDR3 loop: CASSQVPGLAGGPHASYEQYF. CDR3 in DNA: TGTGCCAGCAGCCAAGTCCCTGGGCTAGCGGGGGGGCCCCATGCCTCCTACGAGCAGTACTTC. The V call is TRBV4-2, the J call TRBJ2-7; 12 nucleotides agree with TRBD2. The CDR3 is 21 amino acids. The trim removed 1 base at V and 0 bases at J, leaving 16 bases unmatched. Germline V gene data show CDR1 as LGHNA and CDR2 as YNFKEQ.

The V and J genes are TRBV19 and TRBJ2-5; TRBD2 might be the D (5 bases). V was clipped by 4 bases and J by 5 bases, with 11 bases between them. CDR3 length equals 13 residues. Germline V gene sequence: CDR1 LNHDA, CDR2 SQIVND (reference sequence). For the CDR3, the DNA is TGTGCCAGTAGTACGACCCGGAGGGAGACCCAGTACTTC. This translates into CASSTTRRETQYF.

The rearrangement links TRBV7-9 to TRBJ2-5, with 15 bases that match TRBD2. V shed 3 bases and J 3 bases; nucleotides not matched to a gene: 8. The CDR3 loop spans 18 amino acids. The germline V gene has CDR1 SEHNR and CDR2 FQNEAQ (reference sequence). CDR3 coding DNA: TGTGCCAGCAGCTTCCCCGGGACTAGCGGGGGGACCAAAGAGACCCAGTACTTC. It specifies CASSFPGTSGGTKETQYF.

This clone was counted between two and nine times. V usage is TRBV28 and J usage is TRBJ2-7; tentative D call: TRBD1 (6 bases). Trimming left V 7 bases short and J 4 bases short, with 14 bases between. The CDR3 extends over 13 amino acids. Per germline, CDR1 MDHEN and CDR2 SYDVKM. The CDR3 is CASNSQGRYEQYF. In DNA form, the CDR3 reads TGTGCCAGCAACTCACAGGGAAGGTACGAGCAGTACTTC.

The V and J genes are TRBV5-1 and TRBJ2-7; D remains unclear. This CDR3 comprises 14 residues. The ends were cut back, 4 bases at V and 2 bases at J, with 13 bases in the middle. Germline values: CDR1 SGHRS, CDR2 YFSETQ. CDR3 sequence reads: CASSQRGDPYEQYF. The DNA for the CDR3 is TGCGCCAGCAGCCAACGAGGAGACCCCTACGAGCAGTACTTC.

This chain joins TRBV28 and TRBJ2-7; 9 bases match TRBD1. V shed 4 bases and J 4 bases; nucleotides not matched to a gene: 11. CDR3 length equals 16 residues. CDR1 is MDHEN and CDR2 is SYDVKM in the germline V gene. CDR3 sequence (DNA): TGTGCCAGCAGTTCTTCCGGGACAGGGAGCCTATACGAGCAGTACTTC. Translating gives CASSSSGTGSLYEQYF. Combining the CDR3 with reference TRBV28 and TRBJ2-7 gives the whole variable domain DVKVTQSSRYLVKRTGEKVFLECVQDMDHENMFWYRQDPGLGLRLIYFSYDVKMKEKGDIPEGYSVSREKKERFSLILESASTNQTSMYLCASSSSGTGSLYEQYFGPGTRLTVT.

The gene calls are TRBV5-4 and TRBJ2-7; D is ambiguous. CDR1 and CDR2 from the germline V gene are SGHNT and YYREEE (reference sequence). The CDR3 sequence is 12 residues long. Deletions cut 4 bases from V and 3 bases from J, with 8 bases between. CDR3 nucleotides: TGTGCCAGCAGCATCCTAGGCTACGAGCAGTACTTC. This encodes CASSILGYEQYF. The full variable domain, with the rest looked up from reference TRBV5-4 and TRBJ2-7, is ETGVTQSPTHLIKTRGQQVTLRCSSQSGHNTVSWYQQALGQGPQFIFQYYREEENGRGNFPPRFSGLQFPNYSSELNVNALELDDSALYLCASSILGYEQYFGPGTRLTVT.

This chain links TRBV11-2 with TRBJ2-1; D perhaps matches TRBD2 (6 bases). CDR3 length: 10 residues. CDR1 and CDR2 from the germline V gene are SGHAT and FQNNGV. The CDR3: CACGANEQFF. CDR3 nucleotide sequence: TGTGCGTGCGGGGCGAATGAGCAGTTCTTC.

The table lists this clone with a count of one. The V and J genes are TRBV28 and TRBJ2-6; possibly TRBD2 for D (7 bases). V was pared by 7 bases and J by 0 bases, with 22 bases between. This CDR3 contains 19 residues. Per the germline V gene, CDR1 is MDHEN and CDR2 is SYDVKM. The CDR3 loop is CASIGAWGGLSSGANVLTF. CDR3 nucleotide sequence: TGTGCCAGCATCGGAGCTTGGGGGGGGCTGAGCTCTGGGGCCAACGTCCTGACTTTC.

This sequence joins TRBV4-2 and TRBJ2-7; 7 bases are a match to TRBD2. From germline, CDR1 is LGHNA and CDR2 YNFKEQ. J was trimmed by 0 bases and V by 3 bases; bases with no gene match: 11. CDR3 length: 17 residues. The CDR3 bases are TGTGCCAGCAGCCAGACCTCAGCGGGGAGGTCCTCCTACGAGCAGTACTTC. The encoded protein is CASSQTSAGRSSYEQYF.

This clone was seen more than once but under ten times. The V gene is TRBV11-2, the J gene TRBJ1-2, with TRBD1 matching over 9 bases. CDR1 and CDR2 from the germline V gene are SGHAT and FQNNGV. J gave up 6 bases and V 4 bases, and 3 bases lay outside the gene matches. The CDR3 is 13 amino acids. CDR3 region: CASSYGTGNGYTF. CDR3 sequence (DNA): TGTGCCAGCAGCTACGGGACAGGGAATGGCTACACCTTC.

This clone was recorded only once. This chain uses TRBV25-1 with TRBJ1-3; D gene unclear. The CDR3 loop spans 17 amino acids. The germline CDR1 and CDR2 sequences are MGHDK and SYGVNS. The V and J ends lost 7 bases and 0 bases respectively, with 19 bases between them. The CDR3 sequence: CASTQKKTSHSGNTIYF. CDR3 nucleotide sequence: TGTGCCAGCACCCAAAAAAAAACTTCCCACTCTGGAAACACCATATATTTT.

The chain couples TRBV5-8 to TRBJ1-1; 8 nucleotides match TRBD1. Trimming took 2 bases from V and 0 from J; bases not matched to a gene: 9. CDR1 SGHTS and CDR2 YDEGEE come from the germline V gene. The CDR3 is 17 amino acids. In DNA, the CDR3 is TGTGCCAGCAGCTTCGTTTTTGGGACAGGCGTGAACACTGAAGCTTTCTTT. It codes for CASSFVFGTGVNTEAFF.

The V and J genes are TRBV28 and TRBJ1-5, with 9 bases aligning to TRBD1. CDR3 size: 16 residues. Looked up from germline, CDR1 is MDHEN and CDR2 is SYDVKM. J was trimmed by 1 base and V by 3 bases; bases with no gene match: 4. The CDR3 protein is CASSFGTGRSNQPQHF. The CDR3 coding sequence is TGTGCCAGCAGTTTCGGGACAGGGAGGAGCAATCAGCCCCAGCATTTT. Supplemented by reference TRBV28 and TRBJ1-5, the full variable domain reads DVKVTQSSRYLVKRTGEKVFLECVQDMDHENMFWYRQDPGLGLRLIYFSYDVKMKEKGDIPEGYSVSREKKERFSLILESASTNQTSMYLCASSFGTGRSNQPQHFGDGTRLSIL.

The chain couples TRBV30 to TRBJ2-5, with 9 bases aligning to TRBD1. The J call may be incorrect, as the DNA end agrees better with TRBJ2-7. The length of the CDR3 is 14 residues. The germline V gene encodes CDR1 GTSNPN and CDR2 SVGIG (reference sequence). The CDR3 DNA reads as TGTGCCTGGAGTCGTGGACAGGGGAAAAACGAGCAGTACTTC. Translated: CAWSRGQGKNEQYF.